This record concerns one TCR beta chain sequence. The template was genomic DNA from peripheral blood, not RNA. The CDR3 has 13 amino acids. CDR1 LNHDA and CDR2 SQIVND come from the germline V gene (reference sequence). V gave up 6 bases and J gave up 8 bases, with 14 bases separating them. Multiplex touch-down PCR with TRB-A/B primers amplified rearranged V-D-J TRB sequences. TCRdb re-called the multiplex PCR reads through MiXCR, storing one row per CDR3 protein. The table shows 20,000 or so distinct CDR3 sequences, with approximately 40% occurring only once. The data were obtained in a study of T cell repertoires in aging, cancer and after chemotherapy.

This sequence was found in a human donor with a solid tumor. The chain employs TRBV19 and TRBJ2-1, with a weak D call TRBD1 (6 bases). The specimen was blood. The CDR3 DNA is TGTGCCAGTAGAATGCAGGGGTCCTATGAGCAGTTCTTC. It yields the protein CASRMQGSYEQFF. Using reference TRBV19 and TRBJ2-1 for the parts outside the CDR3, the full variable domain is DGGITQSPKYLFRKEGQNVTLSCEQNLNHDAMYWYRQDPGQGLRLIYYSQIVNDFQKGDIAEGYSVSREKKESFPLTVTSAQKNPTAFYLCASRMQGSYEQFFGPGTRLTVL.